Below, one T cell receptor beta chain is given with its context. Its target is not known. This specimen comes from a study of graft-versus-host responses after intestinal transplantation. Study context: Anti-thymocyte globulin induction was given to all recipients, followed by tacrolimus and steroids for around three years. Notes on the study in general: Peak circulating GvH clone levels were associated with early post-transplant HvG declines. There were GvH clones found in recipient marrow, and some of them appeared first in ileum or blood. The presence of high graft-versus-host to host-versus-graft clonal ratios in allografts characterized patients with graft-donor T cell macrochimerism.

This CDR3 is 16 amino acids long. V dropped 2 bases and J dropped 4 bases, with 17 bases sitting between them. Germline CDR1 reads KGHSH; CDR2 reads LQKENI. TCRdb's table, derived via immunoSEQ multiplex PCR, lists solely in-frame clones and lacks some. The sample has approximately 18,000 clones; roughly nine tenths are singletons. The V and J genes are TRBV18 and TRBJ1-2; D ambiguous. The source was PBMCs, collected 220 to 240 days after intestinal transplant. This sequence was found in a human patient who received an intestinal transplant, so some T cells may come from the graft donor. Here the CDR3 DNA reads TGTGCCAGCTCACCAAGCGAAGGGCTTAGACCCTATGGCTACACCTTC. It yields the protein CASSPSEGLRPYGYTF.